The rows below give T cell receptor beta chains drawn from one sample of a study of sequential checkpoint blockade in melanoma. Assay used: immunoSEQ multiplex PCR; TCRdb lists only in-frame clones, some missing. The sample holds 20,000 to 25,000 clones; roughly 80% are singletons and the top ten take about 9.4%. The specimen comprised CD8+ T cells sorted from blood (inferred from file names), sampled from a patient given nivolumab and ipilimumab in sequence. The receptors shown here come from a human donor with melanoma. The CDR3 runs from the conserved cysteine through the conserved F or W. Each record gives: D gene, J gene, clone size, V gene, CDR3 protein, CDR3 DNA. The D gene is left open where the match is weak. Size is omitted from some rows. Given values are once, few, many or a class for expanded clones.

>-|TRBJ2-1|-|TRBV30
CAWGRGLSSYNEQFF
TGTGCCTGGGGCCGCGGTTTGAGCTCCTACAATGAGCAGTTCTTC
>-|TRBJ1-5|-|TRBV2
CASTSQSNQPQHF
TGTGCCAGCACCTCACAGTCTAATCAGCCCCAGCATTTT
>-|TRBJ2-7|once|TRBV9
CASSVEGLSTYEQYF
TGTGCCAGCAGCGTAGAGGGGCTGTCCACCTACGAGCAGTACTTC
>-|TRBJ2-7|-|TRBV19
CASSTYAGYEQYF
TGTGCCAGTAGTACCTACGCAGGGTACGAGCAGTACTTC
>TRBD1|TRBJ2-5|-|TRBV10-2
CASSETMGTTGGGETQYF
TGCGCCAGCAGTGAGACTATGGGGACGACAGGGGGGGGAGAGACCCAGTACTTC
>-|TRBJ2-7|-|TRBV13
CASSQTRSSYEQYF
TGTGCCAGCAGCCAAACAAGGAGCTCCTACGAGCAGTACTTC
>-|TRBJ2-5|-|TRBV16
CASNPDTFQETQYF
TGTGCCAGCAACCCTGACACCTTTCAAGAGACCCAGTACTTC
>TRBD1|TRBJ2-7|-|TRBV7-9
CASSPRDRGRGGPHEQYF
TGTGCCAGCAGCCCTAGGGACAGGGGTCGGGGGGGTCCCCACGAGCAGTACTTC
>TRBD1|TRBJ2-7|medium-sized|TRBV18
CASSPGPGTGYYEQYF
TGTGCCAGCTCACCAGGGCCCGGGACAGGGTACTACGAGCAGTACTTC
>-|TRBJ2-1|-|TRBV19
CASPSPYNEQFF
TGTGCCAGCCCGTCTCCCTACAATGAGCAGTTCTTC
>-|TRBJ1-2|-|TRBV11-2
CASSLGVLHYGYTF
TGTGCCAGCAGCCTCGGGGTTCTTCACTATGGCTACACCTTC
>TRBD1|TRBJ2-5|few|TRBV11-2
CASSLTGSGETQYF
TGTGCCAGCAGCTTGACAGGGTCCGGGGAGACCCAGTACTTC
>-|TRBJ2-7|-|TRBV19
CASSKGAGVWDEQYF
TGTGCCAGTAGCAAAGGCGCAGGGGTCTGGGACGAGCAGTACTTC
>TRBD2|TRBJ2-1|few|TRBV7-8
CASSPAAGVTYNEQFF
TGTGCCAGCAGCCCTGCGGCGGGAGTAACCTACAATGAGCAGTTCTTC
>TRBD1|TRBJ2-5|medium-sized|TRBV7-9
CASSPRTGLAQETQYF
TGTGCCAGCAGCCCGAGGACAGGGCTTGCTCAAGAGACCCAGTACTTC
>TRBD2|TRBJ2-1|-|TRBV19
CASSIEVGLAYNEQFF
TGTGCCAGTAGTATAGAAGTGGGACTAGCCTACAATGAGCAGTTCTTC
>TRBD2|TRBJ2-1|-|TRBV27
CASSLLGLAGEQFF
TGTGCCAGCAGCCTGTTGGGACTAGCGGGCGAGCAGTTCTTC
>TRBD1|TRBJ2-7|few|TRBV29-1
CSVTTGPYEQYF
TGCAGCGTTACGACAGGGCCCTACGAGCAGTACTTC
>TRBD1|TRBJ2-7|-|TRBV15
CATKRDRGYEQYF
TGTGCCACCAAAAGGGACAGGGGTTACGAGCAGTACTTC
>TRBD1|TRBJ1-1|-|TRBV18
CASSPGGGTLNTEAFF
TGTGCCAGCTCGCCCGGAGGGGGCACCCTGAACACTGAAGCTTTCTTT
>TRBD2|TRBJ2-2|-|TRBV27
CASSLAGGIGELFF
TGTGCCAGCAGTTTAGCGGGAGGCATCGGGGAGCTGTTTTTT
>-|TRBJ2-7|once|TRBV6-1
CASSSEAYNEQYF
TGTGCCAGCAGCTCTGAGGCTTATAACGAGCAGTACTTC
>TRBD2|TRBJ2-3|-|TRBV2
CASNRGDTDTQYF
TGTGCCAGCAATCGGGGGGACACAGATACGCAGTATTTT
>TRBD1|TRBJ1-1|-|TRBV6-1
CASNHRGMNTEAFF
TGTGCCAGCAACCACAGGGGAATGAACACTGAAGCTTTCTTT
>TRBD2|TRBJ2-7|few|TRBV9
CASSVEGLASYEQYF
TGTGCCAGCAGCGTAGAAGGACTAGCATCCTACGAGCAGTACTTC
>-|TRBJ1-2|once|TRBV25-1
CASSEYNKNYGYTF
TGTGCCAGCAGTGAATATAACAAAAACTATGGCTACACCTTC
>-|TRBJ2-7|once|TRBV2
CASSEAQFYEQYF
TGTGCCAGCAGTGAAGCGCAGTTCTACGAGCAGTACTTC
>TRBD1|TRBJ2-7|-|TRBV4-1
CASSQARGPNEQYF
TGCGCCAGCAGCCAAGCCAGGGGGCCAAACGAGCAGTACTTC
>TRBD2|TRBJ2-1|-|TRBV4-1
CASSQGLAGQGEQFF
TGCGCCAGCAGCCAGGGACTAGCGGGCCAGGGTGAGCAGTTCTTC
>-|TRBJ1-5|-|TRBV28
CASSLQYSNQPQHF
TGTGCCAGCAGTTTACAGTATAGCAATCAGCCCCAGCATTTT
>-|TRBJ1-5|few|TRBV30
CAWSNGQPQHF
TGTGCCTGGAGTAACGGGCAGCCCCAGCATTTT
>TRBD1|TRBJ2-7|-|TRBV28
CASSSLRQGVYEQYF
TGTGCCAGCAGTTCCCTCCGACAGGGAGTCTACGAGCAGTACTTC
>-|TRBJ2-6|-|TRBV11-2
CASSRTYGANVLTF
TGTGCCAGCAGCCGGACATATGGGGCCAACGTCCTGACTTTC
>TRBD2|TRBJ2-1|-|TRBV27
CASSGRSSYNEQFF
TGTGCCAGCAGCGGGAGGAGCTCCTACAATGAGCAGTTCTTC
>-|TRBJ1-1|-|TRBV7-9
CASTHWTAGLYTEAFF
TGTGCCAGCACTCACTGGACCGCGGGTCTTTACACTGAAGCTTTCTTT
>TRBD2|TRBJ2-1|-|TRBV4-1
CASSHRTSGNEQFF
TGCGCCAGCAGCCACCGGACTAGCGGGAATGAGCAGTTCTTC
>-|TRBJ1-5|once|TRBV6-1
CASLEFYSNQPQHF
TGTGCCAGTCTTGAGTTCTATAGCAATCAGCCCCAGCATTTT
>TRBD1|TRBJ2-5|-|TRBV7-9
CASSHRDRGPQETQYF
TGTGCCAGCAGCCACAGGGACAGGGGTCCCCAAGAGACCCAGTACTTC
>-|TRBJ1-1|-|TRBV21-1
CASRYRDRVYEAFF
TGTGCCAGCAGATACCGGGACAGGGTGTATGAAGCTTTCTTT
>-|TRBJ2-1|few|TRBV19
CASSIGIAASSYNEQFF
TGTGCCAGTAGTATCGGGATAGCGGCCAGCTCCTACAATGAGCAGTTCTTC
>-|TRBJ1-5|-|TRBV5-6
CASSLNRDNQPQHF
TGTGCCAGCAGCTTGAATCGGGACAATCAGCCCCAGCATTTT
>-|TRBJ2-1|-|TRBV6-6
CASSYQGYNEQFF
TGTGCCAGCAGTTACCAGGGCTACAATGAGCAGTTCTTC
>-|TRBJ1-1|few|TRBV7-9
CASSIDTPEAFF
TGTGCCAGCAGCATCGACACACCTGAAGCTTTCTTT
>TRBD2|TRBJ2-7|-|TRBV4-1
CASSQGLAGAGEQYF
TGCGCCAGCAGCCAAGGACTAGCGGGAGCGGGGGAGCAGTACTTC
>TRBD2|TRBJ2-1|once|TRBV11-2
CASSLGRGGSNEQFF
TGTGCCAGCAGCTTAGGGCGGGGGGGCTCGAATGAGCAGTTCTTC
>-|TRBJ1-5|-|TRBV30
CAWSVRVRGSNQPQHF
TGTGCCTGGAGTGTACGAGTAAGGGGAAGCAATCAGCCCCAGCATTTT
>-|TRBJ1-2|-|TRBV6-1
CASSEGLQVNYGYTF
TGTGCCAGCAGTGAGGGACTCCAAGTCAACTATGGCTACACCTTC
>-|TRBJ2-1|once|TRBV27
CASSPWGGEKGDEQFF
TGTGCCAGCAGTCCTTGGGGGGGGGAGAAGGGGGATGAGCAGTTCTTC
>-|TRBJ2-3|-|TRBV7-6
CASSSRRGGSTDTQYF
TGTGCCAGCAGCTCCCGACGTGGAGGGAGCACAGATACGCAGTATTTT
>-|TRBJ1-1|-|TRBV7-8
CASSLLQEKAFF
TGTGCCAGCAGCTTATTACAGGAGAAAGCTTTCTTT
>-|TRBJ2-3|-|TRBV9
CASSPAVAGSASTDTQYF
TGTGCCAGCAGCCCCGCCGTTGCCGGGAGCGCTAGCACAGATACGCAGTATTTT
>TRBD1|TRBJ2-7|-|TRBV10-3
CAIRPAGTGYEQYF
TGTGCCATCAGGCCCGCCGGGACAGGCTACGAGCAGTACTTC
>TRBD1|TRBJ1-2|once|TRBV9
CASSRTGPYGYTF
TGTGCCAGCAGCCGGACAGGTCCCTATGGCTACACCTTC
>TRBD2|TRBJ2-7|once|TRBV6-5
CASSYSSGIGEQYF
TGTGCCAGCAGTTACTCTAGCGGGATTGGCGAGCAGTACTTC